These T cell receptor beta chains were read from a single sample in a study of blood T cell repertoires in COVID-19. Profiling relied on immunoSEQ multiplex PCR, and the TCRdb table lists in-frame clones only, not all of them. The sample has hundreds of thousands of clones; over 80% are singletons. The sample taken for sequencing was peripheral blood. These TCRs come from a woman under 30 with acute or convalescent COVID-19. Both conserved end residues are part of each CDR3. A D gene is named only where the DNA matches it firmly. Rows may omit the clone size; those that give it use once, few, many or a size class.

D gene	V gene	J gene	clone size	CDR3 DNA	CDR3 protein
-	TRBV28	TRBJ1-1	-	TGTGCCAGCAGTTTGGACCGCAGGGCGAACACTGAAGCTTTCTTT	CASSLDRRANTEAFF
TRBD1	TRBV5-1	TRBJ1-2	-	TGCGCCAGCAGCTCCCCGACAGGGGCCCCGTTGCCCGATGGCTACACCTTC	CASSSPTGAPLPDGYTF
TRBD1	TRBV10-3	TRBJ1-2	once	TGTGCCATCAGTGAGTCGGGAATTGGGGGACAGACGAGCTTC	CAISESGIGGQTSF
-	TRBV27	TRBJ2-2	once	TGTGCCAGCAGTTTAAGGGGAAGGGGCACCGGGGAGCTGTTTTTT	CASSLRGRGTGELFF
-	TRBV6-6	TRBJ1-2	-	TGTGCCAGCAACCCCCTCGGTCAGGCAGGGATCTATGGCTACACCTTC	CASNPLGQAGIYGYTF
-	TRBV30	TRBJ1-1	-	TGTGCCTGGACCGGTTTTTTGAACACTGAAGCTTTCTTT	CAWTGFLNTEAFF
-	TRBV5-5	TRBJ1-2	-	TGTGCCAGCAGCCCGGTCGGTAATCCTAACTATGGCTACACCTTC	CASSPVGNPNYGYTF
-	TRBV5-1	TRBJ1-1	-	TGCGCCAGCAGCTCCGACTGGCGGGGGAACACGGCCGCTTTCTTT	CASSSDWRGNTAAFF
-	TRBV5-6	TRBJ1-2	-	TGTGCCAGCAGCTTGGCCCGGGGGGTCTATGGCTACACCTTC	CASSLARGVYGYTF
TRBD1	TRBV9	TRBJ1-4	-	TGTGCCAGCAGTCTTGCCCCAGGGGGCTTGGGGGAAAAACTGTTTTTT	CASSLAPGGLGEKLFF
-	TRBV7-9	TRBJ2-7	few	TGTGCCAGCAGCTTGGGGCAGCTCTACGAGCAGTACTTC	CASSLGQLYEQYF
TRBD1	TRBV24-1	TRBJ1-5	-	TGTGCCACCAGTGATTCTGGGACAGACAATCAGCCCCAGCATTTT	CATSDSGTDNQPQHF
-	TRBV6-5	TRBJ1-2	-	TGTGCCAGCGTTACAGGGAACTATGGCTACACCTTC	CASVTGNYGYTF
-	TRBV12-3/TRBV12-4	TRBJ1-1	-	TGTGCCAGCAGGGTGACTCCGAACACTGAAGCTTTCTTT	CASRVTPNTEAFF
-	TRBV12-3/TRBV12-4	TRBJ1-5	few	TGTGCCAGCACCAGGGACACCAATCAGCCCCAGCATTTT	CASTRDTNQPQHF
TRBD1	TRBV18	TRBJ2-7	-	TGTGCCAGCTCACAAACCTTCAGGGGGCCCGAGCAGTACTTC	CASSQTFRGPEQYF
-	TRBV5-5	TRBJ2-3	-	TGTGCCAGCAGCTTGGTAGGGCTAGCGTTAGATACGCAGTATTTT	CASSLVGLALDTQYF
-	TRBV21-1	TRBJ1-2	-	TGTGCCAGCAGCAAAACGGGGACAGGGGTAACCTGCGGTAACTATGGCTACACCTTC	CASSKTGTGVTCGNYGYTF
-	TRBV12-3/TRBV12-4	TRBJ2-1	-	TGTGCCAGCAGTTTGAGCCCTTACAATGAGCAGTTCTTC	CASSLSPYNEQFF
-	TRBV7-9	TRBJ1-5	-	TGTGCCAGCAGCTTAGTTTTCCCGGCGGGGCAGCCCCAGCATTTT	CASSLVFPAGQPQHF
-	TRBV9	TRBJ2-7	once	TGTGCCAGCAGCCGAGACAGGTCTCCCTACGAGCAGTACTTC	CASSRDRSPYEQYF
-	TRBV19	TRBJ1-2	-	TGTGCCACCTCTCCCCTCGGGAACTATGGCTACACCTTC	CATSPLGNYGYTF
TRBD1	TRBV6-2/TRBV6-3	TRBJ2-5	-	TGTGCCAGCAGTTACTCCCGGGACAGACAAGAGACCCAGTACTTC	CASSYSRDRQETQYF
-	TRBV18	TRBJ1-2	once	TGTGCCAGCTCACCACCGGGGGGACGAGGCTACACCTTC	CASSPPGGRGYTF
-	TRBV30	TRBJ1-3	-	TGTGCCTGGTCCCCAGGGCGTGGAAACACCATATATTTT	CAWSPGRGNTIYF
TRBD1	TRBV24-1	TRBJ2-1	-	TGTGCCACCAGTGACAGGGGGCTTGGCTCCTACAATGAGCAGTTCTTC	CATSDRGLGSYNEQFF
-	TRBV28	TRBJ1-1	-	TGTGCCAGCAGCTTTAAACCCACAGTCACTGAAGCTTTCTTT	CASSFKPTVTEAFF
-	TRBV12-2	TRBJ2-7	-	TGTGCAAGTCGCTCCCCTAGGCGGTGGAAGCGGGGTCGGTCCTACGAGCAGTACTTC	CASRSPRRWKRGRSYEQYF
TRBD1	TRBV4-1	TRBJ1-5	-	TGCGCCAGCAGCCAGGACAGGTTCAATCAGCCCCAGCATTTT	CASSQDRFNQPQHF
-	TRBV19	TRBJ1-5	-	TGTGCCAGTAGTGAGGGTGAGCCCCAGCATTTT	CASSEGEPQHF
-	TRBV6-5	TRBJ1-2	-	TGTGCCAGCAGTCCCCGGGGGAGCTATGGCTACACCTTC	CASSPRGSYGYTF
-	TRBV29-1	TRBJ2-3	-	TGCAGCGGTGCGACAGGACTTACAGATACGCAGTATTTT	CSGATGLTDTQYF
TRBD1	TRBV5-1	TRBJ2-7	-	TGCGCCAGCAGCTCACAGGGGGAAGTATACGAGCAGTACTTC	CASSSQGEVYEQYF
-	TRBV27	TRBJ2-2	-	TGTGCCAGCAGTAGGGGACAGAACACCGGGGAGCTGTTTTTT	CASSRGQNTGELFF
-	TRBV29-1	TRBJ2-3	-	TGCAGCGTTGCCAGGTCTTACCTCACAGATACGCAGTATTTT	CSVARSYLTDTQYF
-	TRBV2	TRBJ1-5	-	TGTGCCAGCAGCCCCATTTTAGCGGGGGGCAATCAGCCCCAGCATTTT	CASSPILAGGNQPQHF
-	TRBV11-3	TRBJ1-4	-	TGTGCCAGCAGCTTAGATCGGACAGTGTTGGATGAAAAACTGTTTTTT	CASSLDRTVLDEKLFF
TRBD1	TRBV9	TRBJ1-2	-	TGTGCCAGCAGCGTAGCAAGATCCAGGGGGAACGTTACAAACTATGGCTACACCTTC	CASSVARSRGNVTNYGYTF
-	TRBV18	TRBJ2-6	-	TGTGCCAGCTCAAGACAGAGCCCAGAGACGGGACATCGGGTCTCTGGGGCCAACGTCCTGACTTTC	CASSRQSPETGHRVSGANVLTF
TRBD2	TRBV11-2	TRBJ2-3	-	TGTGCCAGCAGCCCCGCCTACCTAGCGGGGGGGCCGAGAGATACGCAGTATTTT	CASSPAYLAGGPRDTQYF
TRBD1	TRBV28	TRBJ1-1	-	TGTGCCAGCAGTGGGCTAGGGGACAGGTACACTGAAGCTTTCTTT	CASSGLGDRYTEAFF
-	TRBV27	TRBJ1-4	-	TGTGCCAGCAAACCAGACAGGCTTATGGGGGAAAAACTGTTTTTT	CASKPDRLMGEKLFF
TRBD2	TRBV2	TRBJ2-3	-	TGTGCCAGCTCCGGCCGGACTAGCGGGGGAACAGATACGCAGTATTTT	CASSGRTSGGTDTQYF
-	TRBV5-6	TRBJ1-2	-	TGTGCCAGCAGCGCCGCAGGAAAATCTAACTATGGCTACACCTTC	CASSAAGKSNYGYTF
TRBD1	TRBV3-1/TRBV3-2	TRBJ1-2	-	TGTGCCAGCAGCCAACTGGGGACAGGGTCGAATTTATGGGGCTACACCTTC	CASSQLGTGSNLWGYTF
-	TRBV4-3	TRBJ2-3	-	TGCGCCAGCAGCCAAGATACCGCAACAAATACGCAGTATTTT	CASSQDTATNTQYF
-	TRBV3-1/TRBV3-2	TRBJ1-1	-	TGTGCCAGCAGCCAGTATTCTCGGGACACTGAAGCTTTCTTT	CASSQYSRDTEAFF
-	TRBV12-5	TRBJ2-7	-	TGTGCTAGTGGTCCCGGGACCTACGAGCAGTACTTC	CASGPGTYEQYF
TRBD1	TRBV19	TRBJ2-4	-	TGTGCCAGTAGTATATGGTCTCGACAGGGTCGTGGTATTCAGTACTTC	CASSIWSRQGRGIQYF